The present entry profiles one T cell receptor beta chain with its context. Its antigen is currently unknown. Germline-derived CDR1 and CDR2 are MDHEN and SYDVKM. The length of the CDR3 is 16 residues. Trimming shortened V by 3 bases and J by 3 bases, and 16 bases separated the two germline ends. The sample belongs to a study of T cell responses to AZD1222 COVID-19 vaccine. Overall study context: Researchers grouped second doses given at about 4 or about 12 weeks into one pool.

Overall study results and limits: Vaccine-associated CD4 TCRs spanned spike, dominant at 160-218 and 743-854. Only a handful of AZD1222 recipients tested seropositive at baseline.

The protocol was immunoSEQ multiplex PCR, while the TCRdb copy is restricted to in-frame clones and leaves out a portion. The sample yields 100,000 to 150,000 clones, about 94% seen once. The rearrangement uses TRBV28 and TRBJ2-3; D is perhaps TRBD1 or TRBD2 (5 bases each). Sequencing used peripheral blood, obtained on day 0 of AZD1222 vaccination. This receptor was obtained from an adult in good health. CDR3 in DNA: TGTGCCAGCAGTTTGGCCGGGACCCGAGGGACAGATACGCAGTATTTT. This encodes CASSLAGTRGTDTQYF.